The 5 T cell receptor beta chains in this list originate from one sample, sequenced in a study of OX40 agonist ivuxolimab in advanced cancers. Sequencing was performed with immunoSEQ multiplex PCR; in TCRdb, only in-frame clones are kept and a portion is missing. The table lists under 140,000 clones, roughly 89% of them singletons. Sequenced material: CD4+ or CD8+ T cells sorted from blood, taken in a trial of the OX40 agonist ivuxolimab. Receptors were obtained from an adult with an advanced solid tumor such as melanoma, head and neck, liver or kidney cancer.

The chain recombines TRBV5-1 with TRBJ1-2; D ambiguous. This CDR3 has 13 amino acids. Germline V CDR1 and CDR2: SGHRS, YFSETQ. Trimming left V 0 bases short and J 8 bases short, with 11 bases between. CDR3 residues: CASSLEGSSGYTF. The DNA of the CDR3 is TGCGCCAGCAGCTTGGAGGGCTCCTCGGGCTACACCTTC.

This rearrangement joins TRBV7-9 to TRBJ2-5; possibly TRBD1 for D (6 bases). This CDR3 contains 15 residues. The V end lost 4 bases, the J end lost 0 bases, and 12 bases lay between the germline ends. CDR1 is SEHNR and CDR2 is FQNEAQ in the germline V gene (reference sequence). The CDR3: CASSWGGGHQETQYF. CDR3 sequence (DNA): TGTGCCAGCAGCTGGGGTGGGGGCCACCAAGAGACCCAGTACTTC.

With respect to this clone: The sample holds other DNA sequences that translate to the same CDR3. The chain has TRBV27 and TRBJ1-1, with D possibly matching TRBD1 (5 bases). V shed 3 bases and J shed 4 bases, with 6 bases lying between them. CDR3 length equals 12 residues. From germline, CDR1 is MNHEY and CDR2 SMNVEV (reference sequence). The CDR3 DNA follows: TGTGCCAGCAGTTTGAGGGGCACTGAAGCTTTCTTT. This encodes CASSLRGTEAFF.

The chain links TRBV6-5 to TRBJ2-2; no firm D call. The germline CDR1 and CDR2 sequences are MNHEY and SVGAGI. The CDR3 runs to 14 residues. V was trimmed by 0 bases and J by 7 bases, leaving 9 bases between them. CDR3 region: CASSYSMGIGELFF. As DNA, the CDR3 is TGTGCCAGCAGTTACTCGATGGGGATCGGGGAGCTGTTTTTT.

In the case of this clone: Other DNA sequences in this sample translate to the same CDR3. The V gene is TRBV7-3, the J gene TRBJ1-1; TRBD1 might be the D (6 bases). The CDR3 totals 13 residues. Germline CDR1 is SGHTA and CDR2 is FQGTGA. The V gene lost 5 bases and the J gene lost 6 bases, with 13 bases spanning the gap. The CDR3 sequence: CASSLGGASEAFF. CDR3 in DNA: TGTGCCAGCAGCCTCGGGGGGGCGTCTGAAGCTTTCTTT.